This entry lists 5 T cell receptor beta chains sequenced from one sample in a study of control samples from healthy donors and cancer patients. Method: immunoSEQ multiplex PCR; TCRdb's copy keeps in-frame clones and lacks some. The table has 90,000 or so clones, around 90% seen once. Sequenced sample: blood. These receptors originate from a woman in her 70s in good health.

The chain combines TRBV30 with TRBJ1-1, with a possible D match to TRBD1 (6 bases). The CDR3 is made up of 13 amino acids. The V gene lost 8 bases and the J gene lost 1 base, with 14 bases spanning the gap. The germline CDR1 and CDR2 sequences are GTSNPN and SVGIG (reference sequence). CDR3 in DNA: TGTGCCGGGACATGGGGCCGGAACACTGAAGCTTTCTTT. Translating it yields CAGTWGRNTEAFF.

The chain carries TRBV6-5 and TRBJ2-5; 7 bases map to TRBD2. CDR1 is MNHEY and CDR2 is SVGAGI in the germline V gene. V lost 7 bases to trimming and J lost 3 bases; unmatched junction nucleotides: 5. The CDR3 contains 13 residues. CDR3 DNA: TGTGCCAGCAACGACGGGGGGAAAGAGACCCAGTACTTC. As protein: CASNDGGKETQYF.

CDR3 protein: CASSGGQGKETQYF. CDR3 coding DNA: TGCGCCAGCAGCGGGGGACAGGGGAAAGAGACCCAGTACTTC. This chain links TRBV5-1 with TRBJ2-5, with 10 bases aligning to TRBD1. The junction had 3 bases not matched to a gene; V was cut back by 4 bases and J by 3 bases. Per germline, CDR1 SGHRS and CDR2 YFSETQ. The CDR3 spans 14 residues. Complete variable domain (other parts from reference TRBV5-1 and TRBJ2-5): KAGVTQTPRYLIKTRGQQVTLSCSPISGHRSVSWYQQTPGQGLQFLFEYFSETQRNKGNFPGRFSGRQFSNSRSEMNVSTLELGDSALYLCASSGGQGKETQYFGPGTRLLVL.

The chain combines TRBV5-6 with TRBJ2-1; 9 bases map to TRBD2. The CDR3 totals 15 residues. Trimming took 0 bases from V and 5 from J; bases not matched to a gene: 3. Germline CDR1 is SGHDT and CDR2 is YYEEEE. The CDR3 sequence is CASSLGAGGHNEQFF. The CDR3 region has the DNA TGTGCCAGCAGCTTGGGAGCGGGGGGACACAATGAGCAGTTCTTC.

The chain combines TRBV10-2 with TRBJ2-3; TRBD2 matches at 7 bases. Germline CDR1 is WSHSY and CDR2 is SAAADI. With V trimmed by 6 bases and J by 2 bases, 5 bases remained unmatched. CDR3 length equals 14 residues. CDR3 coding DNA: TGCGCCAGCAGGGGGACTACACTCACAGATACGCAGTATTTT. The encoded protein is CASRGTTLTDTQYF.